This TCR beta chain stems from a study of T cell responses to AZD1222 COVID-19 vaccine. In the study overall: Second-dose groups at about 4 or about 12 weeks were pooled. Study-level results: There were vaccine-associated CD4 TCRs across spike, dominant at 160-218 and 743-854. A mostly white British donor set with more females was recruited, and clonal diversity was possibly underestimated.

Data came from immunoSEQ multiplex PCR; TCRdb stores just in-frame clones and leaves some out. The table shows 110,000 to 150,000 clones, with 75% to 90% occurring only once. CDR3 length: 12 residues. Germline V lookup: CDR1 SGHVS, CDR2 FQNEAQ. The germline V and J ends were trimmed by 7 bases and 8 bases, with 14 bases remaining between them. On this clone itself: The antigen remains undetermined.

This chain links TRBV7-8 with TRBJ1-2; maybe TRBD1 (5 bases). The receptor was isolated from an adult in good health. The sample consisted of peripheral blood, taken on day 0 of AZD1222 vaccination. Here the CDR3 DNA reads TGTGCCAGCACACCGGCAGGGTTCGGCTACACCTTC. Translated: CASTPAGFGYTF.